The 9 T cell receptor beta chains in this list originate from one sample, sequenced in a study of cytomegalovirus exposure and HLA in healthy donors. In the PCR, 60 Vbeta and 13 Jbeta primers were used. Libraries were prepared by immunoSEQ multiplex PCR; TCRdb keeps only in-frame clonotypes and omits some of them. This sample has under 200,000 clones; 70% to 80% occur once, and the top ten carry 1.5% to 1.7%. Sequences were obtained from PBMCs. Receptors originate from a man aged 40-49 years in good health and CMV-seronegative.

V gene TRBV7-3 combines with J gene TRBJ1-1; 8 bases map to TRBD1. Germline assignment: CDR1 SGHTA and CDR2 FQGTGA. Trimming took 4 bases from V and 5 from J; bases not matched to a gene: 6. The CDR3 runs 14 residues. Here the CDR3 reads CASSWTGSETEAFF. CDR3 nucleotides: TGTGCCAGCAGCTGGACAGGGAGCGAGACTGAAGCTTTCTTT.

The chain is built from TRBV21-1 and TRBJ2-3; TRBD2 is the table's D call, not checked against the DNA. TRBV21-1 has pseudogene status. The CDR3 runs to 16 residues. CDR3 region: CASSKGTSGRTDTQYF. The CDR3 region has the DNA TGTGCCAGCAGCAAAGGGACTAGCGGGAGAACAGATACGCAGTATTTT.

A few counts support this clone. The chain has TRBV28 and TRBJ1-1; D unresolved. The V and J ends lost 3 bases and 0 bases respectively, with 17 bases between them. Germline V gene sequence: CDR1 MDHEN, CDR2 SYDVKM. The CDR3 totals 17 residues. The CDR3 reads CASSLGGIYLMNTEAFF. The CDR3 DNA reads TGTGCCAGCAGTTTGGGAGGGATCTACCTGATGAACACTGAAGCTTTCTTT.

CDR3 DNA sequence: TGTGCCAGCAGTTACTCCCGGGTAGGCTACGAGCAGTACTTC. This sequence encodes CASSYSRVGYEQYF. The rearrangement uses TRBV6-5 and TRBJ2-7; D not certain. The V gene lost 0 bases and the J gene lost 3 bases, with 9 bases spanning the gap. CDR1 and CDR2 (germline): MNHEY, SVGAGI. CDR3 length equals 14 residues.

The V and J genes are TRBV6-5 and TRBJ1-2; a weak D match, TRBD1 (5 bases). V was clipped by 2 bases and J by 8 bases, with 12 bases between them. The germline V gene has CDR1 MNHEY and CDR2 SVGAGI. CDR3 length equals 13 residues. The CDR3 DNA follows: TGTGCCAGCAGTTACCAGGGTAGGGTAGGCTACACCTTC. Translated, it gives CASSYQGRVGYTF.

This clone was seen many times. J is TRBJ1-2 and V is TRBV2, with no clear D. Germline CDR1 and CDR2: SNHLY and FYNNEI. This CDR3 spans 13 amino acids. The V and J ends lost 4 bases and 0 bases respectively, with 6 bases between them. In DNA, the CDR3 is TGTGCCAGCAGTGTGGCGGCTAACTATGGCTACACCTTC. Residues: CASSVAANYGYTF.

The chain recombines TRBV4-1 with TRBJ2-1; 14 bases are a match to TRBD2. This CDR3 spans 15 amino acids. Losses at the gene ends were 4 bases for V and 6 bases for J; bases not matched to a gene: 2. Germline V gene data show CDR1 as MGHRA and CDR2 as YSYEKL. CDR3 loop: CASSPGLAGVNEQFF. The CDR3 nucleotides read TGCGCCAGCAGCCCGGGACTAGCGGGAGTCAATGAGCAGTTCTTC.

The genes are TRBV6-1 and TRBJ1-2; a possible D gene is TRBD1 (6 bases). The CDR3 runs to 14 residues. Trimming pared 7 bases from V and 5 bases from J, leaving 17 bases between. CDR1 MNHNS and CDR2 SASEGT come from the germline V gene. DNA for the CDR3: TGTGCCAGCAACCGACCGGACAGTCTGTATGGCTACACCTTC. Translated, it gives CASNRPDSLYGYTF.

The CDR3 DNA follows: TGTGCCAGCAGCGCTGGGACAGCGAACACCGGGGAGCTGTTTTTT. This gives the protein CASSAGTANTGELFF. The chain recombines TRBV5-4 with TRBJ2-2; 7 bases align to TRBD1. The CDR3 is made up of 15 amino acids. V gave up 4 bases and J gave up 0 bases; unmatched junction bases: 3. The germline CDR1 and CDR2 sequences are SGHNT and YYREEE (reference sequence).